Below, 26 T cell receptor beta chains from the same sample are listed, as sequenced in a study of blood T cell repertoires in COVID-19. Generated by immunoSEQ multiplex PCR, the TCRdb table keeps only in-frame clones and is missing some. The repertoire has 230,000 or so clones, about 91% of them found once; the top ten carry roughly 4.5%. The sequencing input was peripheral blood. The receptors stem from a woman between 35 and 50 years old who had recovered from COVID-19.

This chain links TRBV19 with TRBJ1-1; 7 bases agree with TRBD1. J lost 5 bases, V lost 8 bases, and 5 bases had no gene match. The CDR3 contains 12 residues. CDR1 LNHDA and CDR2 SQIVND come from the germline V gene (reference sequence). The CDR3 loop reads CASRQGLTEAFF. The CDR3 region has the DNA TGTGCCAGTCGACAGGGTTTGACTGAAGCTTTCTTT.

The V call is TRBV28, the J call TRBJ1-1; a weak D match, TRBD1 (5 bases). Germline V gene lookup returns CDR1 MDHEN and CDR2 SYDVKM. V lost 4 bases, J lost 1 base, and 13 bases lay in between. The CDR3 loop spans 15 amino acids. CDR3: CASSSAQEGNTEAFF. The CDR3 DNA is TGTGCCAGCAGTTCTGCACAGGAGGGGAACACTGAAGCTTTCTTT.

The chain has TRBV7-7 and TRBJ2-5, with D possibly matching TRBD2 (6 bases). Deletions cut 6 bases from V and 5 bases from J, with 19 bases between. Germline-derived CDR1 and CDR2 are SSHAT and FNYEAQ (reference sequence). This CDR3 is built from 15 residues. The DNA for the CDR3 is TGTGCCAGCAGACCTGCGACTAGTTTTTCGGAGACCCAGTACTTC. Amino acid sequence: CASRPATSFSETQYF. Using reference TRBV7-7 and TRBJ2-5 for the parts outside the CDR3, the full variable domain is GAGVSQSPRYKVTKRGQDVTLRCDPISSHATLYWYQQALGQGPEFLTYFNYEAQPDKSGLPSDRFSAERPEGSISTLTIQRTEQRDSAMYRCASRPATSFSETQYFGPGTRLLVL.

The chain couples TRBV2 to TRBJ2-7, with D tentatively TRBD2 (6 bases). Germline CDR1 and CDR2: SNHLY and FYNNEI. Trimming removed 6 bases from V and 5 bases from J, with 11 bases in between. This CDR3 comprises 12 residues. The CDR3: CASSPRRDEQYF. The CDR3 nucleotides are TGTGCCAGCAGCCCCCGGAGGGACGAGCAGTACTTC.

The V and J genes are TRBV5-4 and TRBJ1-1, with TRBD1 as a possible D gene (6 bases). The CDR3 has 13 residues. Germline lookup yields CDR1 SGHNT and CDR2 YYREEE (reference sequence). The ends were cut back, 6 bases at V and 3 bases at J, with 12 bases in the middle. The CDR3 coding sequence is TGTGCCAGCACCCCCAACAGGGACACTGAAGCTTTCTTT. Translating gives CASTPNRDTEAFF.

The CDR3, as DNA: TGTGCCAGCAGTGAACTGACTTTCCCGTTAACTTACAATGAGCAGTTCTTC. Its protein product is CASSELTFPLTYNEQFF. V usage is TRBV25-1 and J usage is TRBJ2-1; no firm D call. V shed 2 bases and J shed 4 bases, with 18 bases lying between them. The CDR3 spans 17 residues. Germline V gives CDR1 MGHDK, CDR2 SYGVNS.

This clone has a single count. The chain uses TRBV30 and TRBJ1-1; D uncertain. Trimming removed 2 bases from V and 1 base from J, with 8 bases in between. The CDR3 is 13 residues long. Germline V gene sequence: CDR1 GTSNPN, CDR2 SVGIG (reference sequence). CDR3 sequence: CAWSKTQNTEAFF. The CDR3, as DNA: TGTGCCTGGAGTAAAACACAGAACACTGAAGCTTTCTTT.

A single count supports this clone. The gene calls are TRBV18 and TRBJ2-5; TRBD1 might be the D (6 bases). Per the germline V gene, CDR1 is KGHSH and CDR2 is LQKENI. The CDR3 is made up of 15 amino acids. With 1 base removed from V and 1 base from J, the gap between germline ends came to 10 bases. The CDR3 protein is CASSPRGPPQETQYF. The CDR3 DNA follows: TGTGCCAGCTCACCACGGGGGCCGCCCCAAGAGACCCAGTACTTC.

This chain joins TRBV6-2 or TRBV6-3 and TRBJ2-1; 11 bases align to TRBD2. The CDR3 sequence is 17 residues long. The germline V gene has CDR1 MNHEY and CDR2 SVGEGT. J was trimmed by 5 bases and V by 0 bases; bases with no gene match: 6. The CDR3 coding sequence is TGTGCCAGCAGTTACTCAGGGACTAGCGGAGATAACAATGAGCAGTTCTTC. It yields the protein CASSYSGTSGDNNEQFF.

This clone was seen only a few times. The chain joins TRBV6-2 or TRBV6-3 to TRBJ2-7, with TRBD2 matching over 11 bases. The trim removed 6 bases at V and 2 bases at J, leaving 6 bases unmatched. Per the germline V gene, CDR1 is MNHEY and CDR2 is SVGEGT. This CDR3 is 15 amino acids long. This CDR3 is CASSLLAGDTYEQYF. CDR3 coding DNA: TGTGCCAGCAGCCTACTAGCGGGGGATACCTACGAGCAGTACTTC.

This chain connects TRBV30 to TRBJ1-2; 11 bases map to TRBD1. In germline, CDR1 is GTSNPN, CDR2 SVGIG (reference sequence). The CDR3 covers 19 residues. V was clipped by 3 bases and J by 0 bases; unmatched bases: 15. The CDR3 nucleotides are TGTGCCTGGAGCGCGGGGCTCGGCCGGGGACAGGGGGCTAACTATGGCTACACCTTC. It specifies CAWSAGLGRGQGANYGYTF.

The sample holds one count of this clone. The rearrangement joins TRBV30 to TRBJ2-1; TRBD2 matches at 10 bases. Looked up from germline, CDR1 is GTSNPN and CDR2 is SVGIG (reference sequence). This CDR3 has 14 residues. V was clipped by 5 bases and J by 6 bases; unmatched bases: 7. In DNA, the CDR3 is TGTGCCTGGGGAGGGACTAGCGCGGGCAATGAGCAGTTCTTC. The encoded protein is CAWGGTSAGNEQFF.

The chain recombines TRBV7-9 with TRBJ2-7; 9 nucleotides align to TRBD1. V shed 4 bases, J shed 4 bases, and the junction held 17 bases outside the gene matches. The CDR3 consists of 18 residues. In germline, CDR1 is SEHNR, CDR2 FQNEAQ (reference sequence). The CDR3 is CASSSRDRVDGAPYEQYF. In DNA form, the CDR3 reads TGTGCCAGCAGCTCCCGGGACAGGGTGGACGGGGCTCCTTACGAGCAGTACTTC.

The chain combines TRBV4-3 with TRBJ2-6, with D unresolved. The CDR3 is made up of 16 amino acids. V lost 0 bases and J 0 bases, leaving 6 bases between the germline ends. Germline CDR1 is LGHNA and CDR2 is YSLEER. CDR3 in amino acids: CASSQDMASGANVLTF. The CDR3 DNA reads as TGCGCCAGCAGCCAAGATATGGCCTCTGGGGCCAACGTCCTGACTTTC.

V gene TRBV18 combines with J gene TRBJ2-7; 7 bases are a match to TRBD1. Germline V lookup: CDR1 KGHSH, CDR2 LQKENI. The CDR3 runs 12 residues. Losses at the gene ends were 5 bases for V and 7 bases for J; bases not matched to a gene: 5. The CDR3 DNA is TGTGCCAGCTCAGCCGGGACAGTGGAGCAGTACGTC. Its translation is CASSAGTVEQYV.

V is TRBV5-1 and J is TRBJ2-3, with D perhaps matching TRBD2 (6 bases). CDR3 length: 17 amino acids. Germline-derived CDR1 and CDR2 are SGHRS and YFSETQ. V was pared by 4 bases and J by 1 base, with 19 bases between. CDR3 sequence reads: CASSPGSSGGRTDTQYF. CDR3 bases: TGCGCCAGCAGCCCGGGAAGTAGCGGTGGACGCACAGATACGCAGTATTTT.

This sequence joins TRBV28 and TRBJ1-2, with TRBD1 matching over 8 bases. Germline lookup yields CDR1 MDHEN and CDR2 SYDVKM. The CDR3 spans 14 residues. Trimming took 5 bases from V and 3 from J; bases not matched to a gene: 5. CDR3 nucleotides: TGTGCCAGCAGTACGACAGGGGTTCACTATGGCTACACCTTC. Its protein is CASSTTGVHYGYTF.

This chain connects TRBV28 to TRBJ2-6; D perhaps matches TRBD1 (6 bases). Between the trimmed V and J ends, which lost 8 bases and 0 bases, there was a span of 20 bases. This CDR3 region has 18 residues. Germline values: CDR1 MDHEN, CDR2 SYDVKM. CDR3 sequence: CASETPLGAGSGANVLTF. The CDR3 region has the DNA TGTGCCAGCGAGACCCCACTGGGGGCAGGCTCTGGGGCCAACGTCCTGACTTTC. The complete variable domain, with remaining parts taken from reference TRBV28 and TRBJ2-6, reads DVKVTQSSRYLVKRTGEKVFLECVQDMDHENMFWYRQDPGLGLRLIYFSYDVKMKEKGDIPEGYSVSREKKERFSLILESASTNQTSMYLCASETPLGAGSGANVLTFGAGSRLTVL.

This rearrangement joins TRBV18 to TRBJ2-7; TRBD1 might be the D (6 bases). This CDR3 contains 12 residues. The ends were cut back, 6 bases at V and 7 bases at J, with 13 bases in the middle. Germline CDR1 and CDR2: KGHSH and LQKENI. The CDR3, as DNA: TGTGCCAGCTCCTTTTCGCAGGGGGAGCAGTACTTC. Its translation: CASSFSQGEQYF.

Notes on this clone: At the DNA level, this CDR3 is encoded by other sequences in the same sample as well. The V and J genes are TRBV10-3 and TRBJ2-2; TRBD2 matches 10 bases. V lost 6 bases to trimming and J lost 1 base; unmatched junction nucleotides: 2. Germline CDR1 ENHRY, CDR2 SYGVKD. CDR3 length: 15 residues. In DNA form, the CDR3 reads TGTGCCATCAGCCGGACTAGCGGGAACACCGGGGAGCTGTTTTTT. This sequence encodes CAISRTSGNTGELFF.

This CDR3 is CASSPAGTRIDEQFF. Here the CDR3 DNA reads TGTGCCAGTAGCCCAGCCGGGACTAGAATTGATGAGCAGTTCTTC. V and J are TRBV19 and TRBJ2-1, with TRBD2 matching 8 bases. The CDR3 contains 15 residues. The germline CDR1 and CDR2 sequences are LNHDA and SQIVND (reference sequence). With 6 bases clipped from V and 8 bases from J, the junction kept 12 bases outside the gene matches.

The rearrangement joins TRBV19 to TRBJ1-1; a possible D gene is TRBD1 (6 bases). V was pared by 1 base and J by 7 bases, with 13 bases between. Germline-derived CDR1 and CDR2 are LNHDA and SQIVND (reference sequence). This CDR3 region has 14 residues. CDR3 sequence: CASSIGLDRSEAFF. The CDR3 nucleotides read TGTGCCAGTAGTATAGGACTCGACAGGAGTGAAGCTTTCTTT.

V and J are TRBV12-3 or TRBV12-4 and TRBJ2-2; no clear D. The CDR3 is 13 residues long. The V end was cut by 6 bases, the J end by 0 bases, with 5 bases between. CDR3 sequence: CASSLPNTGELFF. CDR3 DNA: TGTGCCAGCAGCCTTCCGAACACCGGGGAGCTGTTTTTT.

The genes are TRBV5-1 and TRBJ2-1; 11 positions agree with TRBD1. The germline CDR1 and CDR2 sequences are SGHRS and YFSETQ. This CDR3 region has 15 residues. V was pared by 0 bases and J by 7 bases, with 3 bases of the junction left unmatched. The CDR3 bases are TGCGCCAGCAGCTTGGCGGGACAGGGGGTGAATGAGCAGTTCTTC. Translated, it gives CASSLAGQGVNEQFF.

This clone appeared a few times. The chain joins TRBV3-1 (or the pseudogene TRBV3-2) to TRBJ1-1; D gene unclear. Germline V CDR1 and CDR2: LGHDT, YNNKEL (reference sequence). The CDR3 runs to 13 residues. V was trimmed by 3 bases and J by 5 bases, leaving 10 bases between them. Here the CDR3 reads CASSHSGGTEAFF. The CDR3 nucleotides read TGTGCCAGCAGCCATTCGGGAGGGACTGAAGCTTTCTTT.

The chain is built from TRBV5-6 and TRBJ2-3; 7 bases are shared with TRBD2. Losses at the gene ends were 3 bases for V and 0 bases for J; bases not matched to a gene: 4. Germline V lookup: CDR1 SGHDT, CDR2 YYEEEE. The CDR3 extends over 15 amino acids. Written as DNA, the CDR3 is TGTGCCAGCAGCTCAGCGGGACCTAGCACAGATACGCAGTATTTT. It encodes CASSSAGPSTDTQYF.